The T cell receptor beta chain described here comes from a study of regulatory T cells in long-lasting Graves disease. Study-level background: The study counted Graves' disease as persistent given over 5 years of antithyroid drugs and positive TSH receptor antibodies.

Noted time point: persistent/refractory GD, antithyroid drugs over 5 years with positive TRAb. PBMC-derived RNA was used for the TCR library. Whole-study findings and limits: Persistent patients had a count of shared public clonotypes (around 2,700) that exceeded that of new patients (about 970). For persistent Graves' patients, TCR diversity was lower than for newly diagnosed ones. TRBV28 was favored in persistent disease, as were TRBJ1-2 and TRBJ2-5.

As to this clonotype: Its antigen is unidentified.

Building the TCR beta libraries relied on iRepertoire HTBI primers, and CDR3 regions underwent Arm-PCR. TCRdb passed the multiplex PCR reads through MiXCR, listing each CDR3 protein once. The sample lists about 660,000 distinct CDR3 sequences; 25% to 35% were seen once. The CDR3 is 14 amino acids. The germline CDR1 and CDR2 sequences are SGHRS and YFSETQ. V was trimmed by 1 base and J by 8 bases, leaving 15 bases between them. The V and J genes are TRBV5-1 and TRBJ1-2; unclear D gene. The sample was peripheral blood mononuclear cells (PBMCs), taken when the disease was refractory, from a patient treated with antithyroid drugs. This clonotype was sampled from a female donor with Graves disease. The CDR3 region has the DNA TGCGCCAGCAGCTTGACGGTTCGTAAGGACGGCTACACCTTC. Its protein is CASSLTVRKDGYTF.